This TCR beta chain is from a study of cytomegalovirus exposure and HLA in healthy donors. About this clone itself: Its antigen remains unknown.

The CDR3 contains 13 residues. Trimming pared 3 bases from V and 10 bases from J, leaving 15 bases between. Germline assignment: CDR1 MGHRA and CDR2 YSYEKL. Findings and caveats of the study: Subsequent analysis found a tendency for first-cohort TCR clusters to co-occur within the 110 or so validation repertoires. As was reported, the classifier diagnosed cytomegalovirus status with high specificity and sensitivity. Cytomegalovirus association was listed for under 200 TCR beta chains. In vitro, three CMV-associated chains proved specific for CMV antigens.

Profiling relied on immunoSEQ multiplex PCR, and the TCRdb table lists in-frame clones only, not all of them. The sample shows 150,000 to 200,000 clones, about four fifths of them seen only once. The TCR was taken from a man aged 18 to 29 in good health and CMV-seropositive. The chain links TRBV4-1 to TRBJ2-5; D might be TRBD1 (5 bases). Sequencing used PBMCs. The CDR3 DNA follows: TGCGCCAGCAGCCATGATATGACAGTTGGCCAGTACTTC. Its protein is CASSHDMTVGQYF.